This T cell receptor (beta chain) was identified during a study of blood T cell repertoires in COVID-19. TCRdb keeps only in-frame clones here, not all; method: immunoSEQ multiplex PCR. The sample lists roughly 290,000 clones, nearly 90% occurring once. This CDR3 has 20 residues. V gave up 3 bases and J gave up 5 bases; unmatched junction bases: 15. CDR1 and CDR2 from the germline V gene are KGHDR and SFDVKD. The sequence was obtained from a woman between 18 and 30 years old with acute COVID-19. The source material was PBMCs or T cells enriched from blood (not recorded which). This chain links TRBV24-1 with TRBJ2-2; 12 bases match TRBD2. The CDR3 reads CATSDVNMETSGSTTGELFF. The CDR3 coding sequence is TGTGCCACCAGTGATGTAAACATGGAGACTAGCGGGAGTACTACCGGGGAGCTGTTTTTT.